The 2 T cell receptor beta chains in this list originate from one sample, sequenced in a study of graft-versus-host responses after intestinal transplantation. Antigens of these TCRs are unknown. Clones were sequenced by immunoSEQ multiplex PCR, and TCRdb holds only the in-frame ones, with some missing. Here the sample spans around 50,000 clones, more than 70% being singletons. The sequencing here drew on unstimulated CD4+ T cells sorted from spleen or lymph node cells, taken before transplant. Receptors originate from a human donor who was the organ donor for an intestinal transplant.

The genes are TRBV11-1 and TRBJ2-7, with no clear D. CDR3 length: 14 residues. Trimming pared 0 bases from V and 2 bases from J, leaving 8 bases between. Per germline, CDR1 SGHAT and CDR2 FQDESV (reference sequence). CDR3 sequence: CASSLAYSTYEQYF. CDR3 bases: TGTGCCAGCAGCTTAGCCTACAGTACCTACGAGCAGTACTTC.

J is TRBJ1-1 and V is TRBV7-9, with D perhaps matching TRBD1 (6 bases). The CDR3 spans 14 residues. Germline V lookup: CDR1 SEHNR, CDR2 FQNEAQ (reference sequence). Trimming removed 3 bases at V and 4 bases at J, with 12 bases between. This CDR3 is CASSFRTESTEAFF. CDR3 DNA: TGTGCCAGCAGCTTTAGGACAGAAAGCACTGAAGCTTTCTTT.